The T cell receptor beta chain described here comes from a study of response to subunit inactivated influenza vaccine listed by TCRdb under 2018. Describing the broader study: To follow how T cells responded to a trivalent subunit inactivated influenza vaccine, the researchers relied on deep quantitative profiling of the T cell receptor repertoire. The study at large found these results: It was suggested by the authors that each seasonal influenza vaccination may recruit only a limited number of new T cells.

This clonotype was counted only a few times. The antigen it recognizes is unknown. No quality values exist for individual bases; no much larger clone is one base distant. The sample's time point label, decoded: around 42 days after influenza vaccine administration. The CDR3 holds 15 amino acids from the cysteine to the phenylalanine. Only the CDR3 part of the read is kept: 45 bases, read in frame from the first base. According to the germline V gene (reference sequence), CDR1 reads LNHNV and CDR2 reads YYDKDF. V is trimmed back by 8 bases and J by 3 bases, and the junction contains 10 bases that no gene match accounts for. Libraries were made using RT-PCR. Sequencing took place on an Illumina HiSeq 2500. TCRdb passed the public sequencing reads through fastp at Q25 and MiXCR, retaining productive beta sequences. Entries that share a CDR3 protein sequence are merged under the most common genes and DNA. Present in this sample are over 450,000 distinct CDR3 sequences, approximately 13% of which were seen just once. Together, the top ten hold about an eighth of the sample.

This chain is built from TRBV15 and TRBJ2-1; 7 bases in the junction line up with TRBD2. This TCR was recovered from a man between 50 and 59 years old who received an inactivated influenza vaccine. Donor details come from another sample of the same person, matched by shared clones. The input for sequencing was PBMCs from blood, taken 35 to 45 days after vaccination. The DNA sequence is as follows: TGTGCCACCCGCGCTGGGGCTAGCGGCTACAATGAGCAGTTCTTC. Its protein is CATRAGASGYNEQFF. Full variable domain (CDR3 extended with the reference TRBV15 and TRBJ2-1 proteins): DAMVIQNPRYQVTQFGKPVTLSCSQTLNHNVMYWYQQKSSQAPKLLFHYYDKDFNNEADTPDNFQSRRPNTSFCFLDIRSPGLGDTAMYLCATRAGASGYNEQFFGPGTRLTVL.